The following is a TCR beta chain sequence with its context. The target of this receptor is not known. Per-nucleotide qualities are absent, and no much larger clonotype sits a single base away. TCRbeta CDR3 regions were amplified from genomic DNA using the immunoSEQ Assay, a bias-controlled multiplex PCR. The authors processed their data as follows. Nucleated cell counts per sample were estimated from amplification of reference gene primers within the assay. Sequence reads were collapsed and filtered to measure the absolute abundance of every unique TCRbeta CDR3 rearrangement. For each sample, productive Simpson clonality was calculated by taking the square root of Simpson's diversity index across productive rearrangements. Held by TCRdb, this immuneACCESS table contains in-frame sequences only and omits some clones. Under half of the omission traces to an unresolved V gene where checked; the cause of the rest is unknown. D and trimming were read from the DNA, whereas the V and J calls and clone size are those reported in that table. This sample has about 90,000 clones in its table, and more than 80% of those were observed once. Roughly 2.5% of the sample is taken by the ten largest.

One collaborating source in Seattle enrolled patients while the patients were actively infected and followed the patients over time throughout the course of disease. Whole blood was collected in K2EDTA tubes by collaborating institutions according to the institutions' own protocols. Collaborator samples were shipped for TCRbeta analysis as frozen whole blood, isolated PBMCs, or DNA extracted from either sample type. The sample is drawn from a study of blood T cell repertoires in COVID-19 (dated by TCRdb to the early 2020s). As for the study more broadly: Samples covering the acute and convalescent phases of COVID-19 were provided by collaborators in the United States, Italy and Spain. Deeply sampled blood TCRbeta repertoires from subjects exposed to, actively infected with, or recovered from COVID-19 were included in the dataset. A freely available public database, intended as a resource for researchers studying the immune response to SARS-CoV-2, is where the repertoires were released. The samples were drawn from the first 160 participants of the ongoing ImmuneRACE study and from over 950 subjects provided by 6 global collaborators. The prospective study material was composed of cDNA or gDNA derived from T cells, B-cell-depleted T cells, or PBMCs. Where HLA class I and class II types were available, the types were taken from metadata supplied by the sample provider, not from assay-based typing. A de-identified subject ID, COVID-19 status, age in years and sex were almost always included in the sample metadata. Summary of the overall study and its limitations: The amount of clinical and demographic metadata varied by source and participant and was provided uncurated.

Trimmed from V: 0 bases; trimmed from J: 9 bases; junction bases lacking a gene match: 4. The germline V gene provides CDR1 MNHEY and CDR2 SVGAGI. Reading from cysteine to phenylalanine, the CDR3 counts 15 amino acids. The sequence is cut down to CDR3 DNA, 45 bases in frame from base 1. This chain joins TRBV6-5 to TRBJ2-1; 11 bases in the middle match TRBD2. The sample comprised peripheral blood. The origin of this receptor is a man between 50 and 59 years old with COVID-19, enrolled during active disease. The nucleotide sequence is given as TGTGCCAGCAGTTACTCCCTAGCGGGGGGATCTGAGCAGTTCTTC. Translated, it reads CASSYSLAGGSEQFF.